The sequence of this T cell receptor (beta chain) was determined in a study of cytotoxic CD8 clonotypes in ibrutinib-treated CLL. Study in general: Approximately 25 partial and 2 complete responses; at median roughly 70 months, around 14 remitted, roughly 12 progressed.

Notes on the study in general: Clonality was higher at baseline than in age-matched healthy donors and tracked circulating CD8+ T-cell counts. Public clonotypes were seen rarely and were contracted or stable on treatment.

As regards this clone: Its target is not known.

Sequencing was designed to attain a depth spanning 1 in 200,000 to 1 in 1 million T cells. Assay: immunoSEQ multiplex PCR; the TCRdb copy retains only in-frame clones and omits some. Of around 24,000 clones in the sample, about four fifths are singletons; the top ten hold around 8.5%. The sequencing here drew on PBMCs, taken before ibrutinib treatment. This TCR was sampled from a human donor with chronic lymphocytic leukemia.

The CDR3 DNA sequence: TGTGCCATCGGGACAGGCAATCAGCCCCAGCATTTT. It is translated as CAIGTGNQPQHF. V gene TRBV10-3 combines with J gene TRBJ1-5; 7 bases map to TRBD1. Looked up from germline, CDR1 is ENHRY and CDR2 is SYGVKD. V dropped 8 bases and J dropped 2; count of bases not matched to a gene: 0. The CDR3 runs 12 residues.